Below, 25 T cell receptor beta chains from the same sample are listed, as sequenced in a study of regulatory and conventional T cells in RAG deficiency. Sequenced by immunoSEQ multiplex PCR; TCRdb stores in-frame clones only, minus some. The repertoire holds tens of thousands of clones, with about 87% as singletons. Genomic DNA came from blood conventional CD4+ T cells gated CD25-low CD127-high. These data also featured in a second study, about regulatory T cells. This second study says: Primers: 52 TRBV forward and 13 TRBJ reverse.

Sequenced material: CD4+ effector T cells sorted from blood. These receptors were obtained from a human donor in good health.

The chain carries TRBV9 and TRBJ2-5; maybe TRBD2 (5 bases). There are 14 residues in the CDR3. CDR1 SGDLS and CDR2 YYNGEE come from the germline V gene. With 2 bases removed from V and 9 bases from J, the gap between germline ends came to 17 bases. The CDR3 loop reads CASSVTDTQRAQYF. DNA of the CDR3: TGTGCCAGCAGCGTTACAGACACCCAGAGGGCCCAGTACTTC.

The rearrangement joins TRBV5-1 to TRBJ1-5; D is perhaps TRBD1 (5 bases). V was shortened by 6 bases and J by 3 bases, with 16 bases between the two germline ends. Germline loops: CDR1 SGHRS, CDR2 YFSETQ. This CDR3 is 15 amino acids long. CDR3 nucleotide sequence: TGCGCCAGCAAAACGGACACCCATCCCAATCAGCCCCAGCATTTT. It is translated as CASKTDTHPNQPQHF.

The chain links TRBV18 to TRBJ1-1; D may be TRBD1 (5 bases). Trimming removed 5 bases from V and 0 bases from J, with 7 bases in between. Germline-derived CDR1 and CDR2 are KGHSH and LQKENI. The length of the CDR3 is 13 residues. The CDR3 protein is CASSGTVNTEAFF. The CDR3 DNA reads TGTGCCAGCTCAGGGACGGTGAACACTGAAGCTTTCTTT.

The V gene is TRBV2, the J gene TRBJ2-7; 8 bases match TRBD1. CDR1 and CDR2 (germline): SNHLY, FYNNEI. The CDR3 consists of 15 residues. With 6 bases clipped from V and 0 bases from J, the junction kept 7 bases outside the gene matches. The CDR3 loop reads CASSLDRGGSYEQYF. The CDR3 DNA is TGTGCCAGCAGCCTCGACAGGGGCGGCTCCTACGAGCAGTACTTC.

This chain connects TRBV14 to TRBJ2-7; no reliable D call. Per the germline V gene, CDR1 is SGHDN and CDR2 is FVKESK. The CDR3 totals 13 residues. V lost 0 bases and J lost 5, with 8 bases in between. CDR3 sequence (DNA): TGTGCCAGCAGCCAAGAGGTCTTCGACGAGCAGTACTTC. Its protein is CASSQEVFDEQYF.

The CDR3 here is CASSHTPKQPQHF. The CDR3 nucleotides are TGTGCCAGCAGCCATACGCCCAAGCAGCCCCAGCATTTT. V usage is TRBV6-6 and J usage is TRBJ1-5; D remains unclear. The V gene's germline CDR1 is MNHNY and CDR2 SVGAGI (reference sequence). CDR3 size: 13 residues. Trimming left V 6 bases short and J 7 bases short, with 13 bases between.

The chain uses TRBV4-1 and TRBJ1-2, with 7 bases aligning to TRBD1. The CDR3 loop spans 17 amino acids. V lost 0 bases to trimming and J lost 1 base; unmatched junction nucleotides: 8. CDR1 and CDR2 (germline): MGHRA, YSYEKL. The chain's CDR3 is CASSQEGPGQINYGYTF. The CDR3 nucleotides read TGCGCCAGCAGCCAAGAGGGACCGGGACAGATTAACTATGGCTACACCTTC.

The chain combines TRBV6-5 with TRBJ1-1, with 12 bases lining up with TRBD1. V trimming: 5 bases; J trimming: 6 bases; junction bases outside the gene matches: 1. The CDR3 is 13 amino acids. The germline CDR1 and CDR2 sequences are MNHEY and SVGAGI. This CDR3 is CASSRDRGPEAFF. The CDR3 DNA reads TGTGCCAGCAGTAGGGACAGGGGGCCTGAAGCTTTCTTT.

This clone was picked up a small number of times. The genes are TRBV7-9 and TRBJ1-4; D may be TRBD1 (5 bases). Germline V lookup: CDR1 SEHNR, CDR2 FQNEAQ (reference sequence). The CDR3 totals 13 residues. V was clipped by 4 bases and J by 6 bases, with 9 bases between them. This CDR3 is CASSSGNYEKLFF. The CDR3 DNA reads as TGTGCCAGCAGCTCAGGGAACTATGAAAAACTGTTTTTT.

The chain has TRBV7-3 and TRBJ1-6; a weak D match, TRBD1 (6 bases). Germline V gives CDR1 SGHTA, CDR2 FQGTGA. The ends were cut back, 4 bases at V and 7 bases at J, with 14 bases in the middle. The CDR3 loop spans 15 amino acids. Here the CDR3 DNA reads TGTGCCAGCAGCTCCCAAGGAGGGGGGAATTCACCCCTCCACTTT. As protein: CASSSQGGGNSPLHF.

In regard to this clone: Its ends do not fully match the called genes, so a read error is possible. The chain combines TRBV7-9 with TRBJ2-2; D gene uncertain. The CDR3 covers 16 residues. CDR1 is SEHNR and CDR2 is FQNEAQ in the germline V gene (reference sequence). The CDR3: CASTLDGTPTTGELFF. CDR3 nucleotide sequence: TGTGCCAGCACCTTAGACGGTACACCTACCACCGGGGAGCTGTTTTTT.

For the CDR3, the DNA is TGTGCCAGCACTGTCGGAGGGTTTCAGCCCCAGCATTTT. Its translation is CASTVGGFQPQHF. The V call is TRBV6-5, the J call TRBJ1-5; D is ambiguous. Germline V CDR1 and CDR2: MNHEY, SVGAGI. The CDR3 is 13 amino acids. Trimming shortened V by 7 bases and J by 6 bases, and 13 bases separated the two germline ends.

The rearrangement links TRBV7-9 to TRBJ2-1; 7 bases match TRBD2. With V trimmed by 5 bases and J by 2 bases, 9 bases remained unmatched. The length of the CDR3 is 16 residues. CDR1 and CDR2 from the germline V gene are SEHNR and FQNEAQ (reference sequence). For the CDR3, the DNA is TGTGCCAGCAGCACCTTAAGCGGGAAGGCCTACAATGAGCAGTTCTTC. The encoded protein is CASSTLSGKAYNEQFF.

J is TRBJ2-2 and V is TRBV14, with D possibly being TRBD1 (5 bases). Trimming took off 0 bases at V and 4 bases at J, with 21 bases between the two ends. The CDR3 is 19 amino acids. Germline assignment: CDR1 SGHDN and CDR2 FVKESK. The CDR3 region has the DNA TGTGCCAGCAGCCAAGATCGAGTCAGGGTGGCCCCTTCCACCGGGGAGCTGTTTTTT. Amino acids: CASSQDRVRVAPSTGELFF.

The J gene is TRBJ1-1, the V gene TRBV7-9, with a tentative D call TRBD1 (5 bases). The CDR3 length is 12 residues. CDR1 is SEHNR and CDR2 is FQNEAQ in the germline V gene (reference sequence). The germline V and J ends were trimmed by 1 base and 8 bases, with 8 bases remaining between them. This chain's CDR3 is CASSLEWGEAFF. The CDR3 DNA is TGTGCCAGCAGCTTAGAATGGGGGGAAGCTTTCTTT.

The rearrangement joins TRBV2 to TRBJ1-3; D not resolved. In germline, CDR1 is SNHLY, CDR2 FYNNEI. The V and J ends lost 6 bases and 0 bases respectively, with 15 bases between them. The length of the CDR3 is 16 residues. CDR3 amino acids: CASRTMSLTSGNTIYF. CDR3 coding DNA: TGTGCCAGCAGAACCATGTCGTTAACCTCTGGAAACACCATATATTTT.

The chain employs TRBV11-3 and TRBJ2-7; a possible D gene is TRBD2 (5 bases). Trimming left V 1 base short and J 3 bases short, with 10 bases between. This CDR3 region has 14 residues. Germline V lookup: CDR1 SGHNT, CDR2 YENEEA. Written as DNA, the CDR3 is TGTGCCAGCAGCTTAGGCGGGTCTAACTACGAGCAGTACTTC. Translating gives CASSLGGSNYEQYF.

The V gene is TRBV18, the J gene TRBJ1-1; no definite D call. This CDR3 spans 15 amino acids. Trimming stripped 2 bases from V and 0 bases from J, with 10 bases between. Germline V gives CDR1 KGHSH, CDR2 LQKENI. In DNA form, the CDR3 reads TGTGCCAGCTCACCAGACAACACGATGAACACTGAAGCTTTCTTT. This encodes CASSPDNTMNTEAFF.

V and J are TRBV9 and TRBJ1-1, with unresolved D. The ends were cut back, 3 bases at V and 1 base at J, with 16 bases in the middle. The germline gives CDR1 SGDLS, CDR2 YYNGEE. CDR3 length: 16 residues. The CDR3 DNA reads TGTGCCAGCAGCGGCCTAGGACCTCTAAGGAACACTGAAGCTTTCTTT. It specifies CASSGLGPLRNTEAFF.

V and J are TRBV28 and TRBJ1-1, with D maybe TRBD1 (5 bases). In germline, CDR1 is MDHEN, CDR2 SYDVKM. There are 14 residues in the CDR3. V was clipped by 2 bases and J by 1 base, with 8 bases between them. CDR3 nucleotide sequence: TGTGCCAGCAGTTTACAGGGACCGAACACTGAAGCTTTCTTT. Its protein is CASSLQGPNTEAFF.

The rearrangement uses TRBV4-1 and TRBJ1-5, with D unclear. V was pared by 1 base and J by 6 bases, with 10 bases between. Germline loops: CDR1 MGHRA, CDR2 YSYEKL. The CDR3 spans 14 residues. This chain's CDR3 is CASSQAAEFQPQHF. The CDR3 DNA reads TGCGCCAGCAGCCAAGCGGCGGAGTTTCAGCCCCAGCATTTT.

This clone came up a few times. The genes are TRBV5-1 and TRBJ2-1, with TRBD1 matching 7 bases. The V segment lost 0 bases and the J segment 5 bases; nucleotides outside the gene matches: 14. The V gene's germline CDR1 is SGHRS and CDR2 YFSETQ. This CDR3 comprises 18 residues. CDR3 region: CASSLVGWGTALDNEQFF. The CDR3 bases are TGCGCCAGCAGCTTGGTTGGGTGGGGGACAGCCCTTGACAATGAGCAGTTCTTC.

V gene TRBV28 combines with J gene TRBJ2-7; D call uncertain. The length of the CDR3 is 11 residues. V shed 2 bases and J shed 7 bases, with 6 bases lying between them. The germline gives CDR1 MDHEN, CDR2 SYDVKM. As DNA, the CDR3 is TGTGCCAGCAGTTTAAGTCGGGAGCAGTACTTC. It is translated as CASSLSREQYF.

The rearrangement joins TRBV28 to TRBJ2-3; D uncertain. Germline values: CDR1 MDHEN, CDR2 SYDVKM. This CDR3 contains 15 residues. V was trimmed by 5 bases and J by 5 bases, leaving 17 bases between them. The DNA of the CDR3 is TGTGCCAGCAGTCCACCTTTGCGGTATAGAGATACGCAGTATTTT. Translating gives CASSPPLRYRDTQYF.

The genes are TRBV7-9 and TRBJ1-6; D is possibly TRBD1 (5 bases). CDR1 is SEHNR and CDR2 is FQNEAQ in the germline V gene (reference sequence). V was clipped by 5 bases and J by 10 bases, with 15 bases between them. The CDR3 sequence is 14 residues long. The CDR3: CASSKGSWTSPLHF. DNA of the CDR3: TGTGCCAGCAGCAAGGGGTCCTGGACGTCACCCCTCCACTTT.